This T cell receptor beta chain was retrieved from a study of blood T cell repertoires in COVID-19. Overall study context: The origin of the acute and convalescent COVID-19 samples was the United States, Italy and Spain. T cells, B-cell-depleted T cells, or PBMCs provided the cDNA or gDNA that served as material.

In the source study's methods: Estimation of nucleated cell counts relied on the amplification of reference gene primers. Clones were read by immunoSEQ multiplex PCR, and TCRdb kept only the in-frame ones, dropping some. V and J calls plus clone size are reproduced from that table; the DNA served to infer D and trimming. The table shows around 300,000 clones, with over 75% occurring only once. This CDR3 has 18 residues. The germline CDR1 and CDR2 sequences are MGHDK and SYGVNS. Trimming cost V 3 bases and J 4 bases; bases outside gene matches: 12. The chain carries TRBV25-1 and TRBJ2-3; 11 bases fit TRBD2. The TCR was taken from a man in his late teens or twenties with active or convalescent COVID-19. The specimen sequenced was peripheral blood. In DNA form, the CDR3 reads TGTGCCAGCAGTGAGTCGGCTACTAGCGGGGGAGGTCCAGATACGCAGTATTTT. This gives the protein CASSESATSGGGPDTQYF.